This entry lists 2 T cell receptor beta chains sequenced from one sample in a study of OX40 agonist ivuxolimab in advanced cancers. Receptor amplification or capture employed the immunoSEQ multiplex PCR assay. This immuneACCESS table, as held by TCRdb, lists in-frame sequences with V and J called but not all clones. Of the missing ones, under half trace to an unresolved V gene in checked studies; the others have no known cause. The sample yields 30,000 to 40,000 clones; around 80% were counted once. The ten largest clones capture about 24% of the sample. Sequenced material: CD4+ or CD8+ T cells sorted from blood, taken in a trial of the OX40 agonist ivuxolimab. The receptors come from an adult with an advanced solid tumor such as melanoma, head and neck, liver or kidney cancer.

The gene calls are TRBV7-2 and TRBJ1-6; 11 bases map to TRBD1. Germline V gene data show CDR1 as SGHTA and CDR2 as FQGNSA. Losses at the gene ends were 4 bases for V and 9 bases for J; bases not matched to a gene: 8. The CDR3 has 16 residues. CDR3 loop: CASSSRTGGLTSPLHF. For the CDR3, the DNA is TGTGCCAGCAGCTCCCGGACAGGGGGCCTTACTTCACCCCTCCACTTT.

V and J are TRBV4-1 and TRBJ1-5; 10 bases line up with TRBD1. The germline gives CDR1 MGHRA, CDR2 YSYEKL. This CDR3 is built from 18 residues. Trimming removed 0 bases from V and 4 bases from J; junction bases left unmatched: 9. The CDR3 spells CASSQDLGQGRSNQPQHF. CDR3 coding DNA: TGCGCCAGCAGCCAAGATTTGGGACAGGGGAGAAGTAATCAGCCCCAGCATTTT.